Below, one T cell receptor beta chain is given with its context. What it binds is unknown. The source of the sample is a study of identical twins. Whole-study findings and limits: Modeled out-of-frame TCR alpha sharing in monozygotic twins fell below observed levels.

The CDR3 runs to 16 residues. Trimming stripped 5 bases from V and 6 bases from J, with 20 bases between. CDR1 and CDR2 (germline): SEHNR, FQNEAQ (reference sequence). TCRdb re-called the 5' RACE reads through MiXCR, storing one row per CDR3 protein. This table has 350,000 to 600,000 distinct CDR3 sequences, 12% to 15% appearing once. Every sampled donor was Caucasian and healthy. The data were also submitted as part of a second study, on yellow fever vaccine responses in identical twins.

This TCR derives from a woman aged 18-30 years in good health. The chain carries TRBV7-9 and TRBJ2-1, with D possibly being TRBD1 (6 bases). The sample taken for sequencing was CD4+ T cells sorted from blood. CDR3 in DNA: TGTGCCAGCAGCCAACCTGGAGACAGGCGAGTCAATGAGCAGTTCTTC. Residues: CASSQPGDRRVNEQFF.